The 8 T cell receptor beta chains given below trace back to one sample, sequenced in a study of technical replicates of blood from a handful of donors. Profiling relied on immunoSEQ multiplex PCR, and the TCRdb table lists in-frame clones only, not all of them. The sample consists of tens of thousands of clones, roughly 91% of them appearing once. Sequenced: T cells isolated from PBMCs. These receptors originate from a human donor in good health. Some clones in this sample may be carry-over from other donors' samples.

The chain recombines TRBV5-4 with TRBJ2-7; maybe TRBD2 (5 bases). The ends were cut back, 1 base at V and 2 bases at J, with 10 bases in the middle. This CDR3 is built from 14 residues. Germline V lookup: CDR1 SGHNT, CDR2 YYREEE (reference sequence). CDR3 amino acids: CASSLREPAYEQYF. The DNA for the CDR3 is TGTGCCAGCAGCTTGAGGGAGCCCGCCTACGAGCAGTACTTC. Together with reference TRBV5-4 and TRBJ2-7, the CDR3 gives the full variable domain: ETGVTQSPTHLIKTRGQQVTLRCSSQSGHNTVSWYQQALGQGPQFIFQYYREEENGRGNFPPRFSGLQFPNYSSELNVNALELDDSALYLCASSLREPAYEQYFGPGTRLTVT.

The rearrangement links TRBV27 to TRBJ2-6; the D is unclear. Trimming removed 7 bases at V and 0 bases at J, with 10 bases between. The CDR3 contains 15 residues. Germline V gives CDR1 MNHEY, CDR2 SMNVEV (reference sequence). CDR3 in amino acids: CASKFDISGANVLTF. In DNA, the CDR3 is TGTGCCAGCAAGTTCGACATCTCTGGGGCCAACGTCCTGACTTTC.

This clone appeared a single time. In DNA, the CDR3 is TGTGCCAGCAGCGTGGACAGGGGAGCTAACTATGGCTACACCTTC. Translated: CASSVDRGANYGYTF. The gene calls are TRBV9 and TRBJ1-2, with 9 bases matching TRBD1. V dropped 2 bases and J dropped 0; count of bases not matched to a gene: 2. Germline V lookup: CDR1 SGDLS, CDR2 YYNGEE. The CDR3 consists of 15 residues.

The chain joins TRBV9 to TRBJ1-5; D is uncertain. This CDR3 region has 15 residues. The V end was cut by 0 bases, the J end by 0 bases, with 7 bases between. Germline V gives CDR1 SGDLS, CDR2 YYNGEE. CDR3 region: CASSVGGYSNQPQHF. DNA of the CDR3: TGTGCCAGCAGCGTAGGAGGATATAGCAATCAGCCCCAGCATTTT.

For the CDR3, the DNA is TGTGCCAGCACGTTGGGAGTTGAAGATACGCAGTATTTT. It is translated as CASTLGVEDTQYF. This chain uses TRBV2 with TRBJ2-3, with D possibly matching TRBD2 (5 bases). This CDR3 region has 13 residues. The germline CDR1 and CDR2 sequences are SNHLY and FYNNEI. Trimming cost V 7 bases and J 5 bases, with 13 bases left between them.

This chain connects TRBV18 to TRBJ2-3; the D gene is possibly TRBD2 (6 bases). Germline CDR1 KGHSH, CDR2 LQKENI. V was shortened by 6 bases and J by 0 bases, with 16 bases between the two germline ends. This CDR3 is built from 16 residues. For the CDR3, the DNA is TGTGCCAGCTCGCCCGCGTCGGGGGTTAGCACAGATACGCAGTATTTT. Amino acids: CASSPASGVSTDTQYF.

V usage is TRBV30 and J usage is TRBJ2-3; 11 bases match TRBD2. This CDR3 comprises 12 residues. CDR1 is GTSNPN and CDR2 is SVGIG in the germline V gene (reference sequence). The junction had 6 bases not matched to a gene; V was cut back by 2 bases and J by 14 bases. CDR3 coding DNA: TGTGCCTGGAGTAGGACTAGCGGGCCGAGGTATTTT. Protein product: CAWSRTSGPRYF.

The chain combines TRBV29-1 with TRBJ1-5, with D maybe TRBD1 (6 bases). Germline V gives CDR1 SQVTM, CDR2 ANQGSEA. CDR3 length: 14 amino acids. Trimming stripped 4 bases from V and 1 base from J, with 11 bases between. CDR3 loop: CSVAQGLSNQPQHF. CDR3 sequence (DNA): TGCAGCGTTGCCCAGGGGTTGAGCAATCAGCCCCAGCATTTT.